The TCR beta chain described here comes from a study of blood T cell repertoires in COVID-19. Looking at the study overall: Spain, Italy and the United States supplied samples that represented acute and convalescent COVID-19. PBMCs, B-cell-depleted T cells, or T cells provided the cDNA or gDNA that made up the material.

Per the authors' pipeline: Using reference gene primer amplification, nucleated cell counts were estimated. Method: immunoSEQ multiplex PCR; TCRdb's copy keeps in-frame clones and lacks some. The D gene and trimming were derived from the DNA, and the V and J assignments and clone size from that table. The table lists roughly 120,000 clones, around nine tenths of them singletons. Germline values: CDR1 MNHNS, CDR2 SASEGT. The CDR3 is 15 amino acids. The V gene lost 2 bases and the J gene lost 0 bases, with 10 bases spanning the gap. The sequence came from a woman aged 70 to 79 who had recovered from COVID-19. Sample: peripheral blood. The V gene is TRBV6-1, the J gene TRBJ1-2; perhaps TRBD1 as D (6 bases). CDR3 in DNA: TGTGCCAGCAGTGAAAGGGACAAATCTAACTATGGCTACACCTTC. It yields the protein CASSERDKSNYGYTF.